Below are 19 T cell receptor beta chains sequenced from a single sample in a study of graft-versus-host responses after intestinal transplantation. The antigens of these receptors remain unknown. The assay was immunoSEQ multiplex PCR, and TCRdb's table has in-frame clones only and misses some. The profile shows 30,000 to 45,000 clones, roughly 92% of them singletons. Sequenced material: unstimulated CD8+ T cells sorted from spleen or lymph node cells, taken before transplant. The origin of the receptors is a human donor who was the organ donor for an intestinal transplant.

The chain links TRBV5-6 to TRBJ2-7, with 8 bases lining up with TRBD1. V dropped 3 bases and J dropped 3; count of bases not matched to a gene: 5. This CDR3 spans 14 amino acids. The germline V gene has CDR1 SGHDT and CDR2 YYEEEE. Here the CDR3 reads CASSSGTGYYEQYF. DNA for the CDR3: TGTGCCAGCAGCTCAGGGACAGGCTACTACGAGCAGTACTTC.

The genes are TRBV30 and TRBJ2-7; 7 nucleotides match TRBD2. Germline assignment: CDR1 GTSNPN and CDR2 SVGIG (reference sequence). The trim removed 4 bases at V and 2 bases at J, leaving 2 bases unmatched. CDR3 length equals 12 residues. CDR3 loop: CAWTSGAYEQYF. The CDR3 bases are TGTGCCTGGACTAGCGGAGCCTACGAGCAGTACTTC.

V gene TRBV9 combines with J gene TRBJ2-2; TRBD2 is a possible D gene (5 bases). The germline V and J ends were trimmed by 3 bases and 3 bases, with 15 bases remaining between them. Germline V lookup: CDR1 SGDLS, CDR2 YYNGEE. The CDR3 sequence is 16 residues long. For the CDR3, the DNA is TGTGCCAGCAGCGACCCCATTCGGGAATACACCGGGGAGCTGTTTTTT. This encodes CASSDPIREYTGELFF.

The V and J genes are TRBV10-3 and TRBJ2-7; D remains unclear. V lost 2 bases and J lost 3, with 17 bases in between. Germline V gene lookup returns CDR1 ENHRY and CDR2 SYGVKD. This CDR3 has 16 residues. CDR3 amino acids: CAISEEETSFFYEQYF. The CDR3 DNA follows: TGTGCCATCAGTGAGGAGGAGACTTCCTTTTTCTACGAGCAGTACTTC.

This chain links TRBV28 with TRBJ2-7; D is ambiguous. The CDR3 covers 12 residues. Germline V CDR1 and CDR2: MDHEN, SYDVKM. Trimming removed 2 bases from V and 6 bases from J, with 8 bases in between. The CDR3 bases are TGTGCCAGCAGTTTAAAGTTCACCGAGCAGTACTTC. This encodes CASSLKFTEQYF.

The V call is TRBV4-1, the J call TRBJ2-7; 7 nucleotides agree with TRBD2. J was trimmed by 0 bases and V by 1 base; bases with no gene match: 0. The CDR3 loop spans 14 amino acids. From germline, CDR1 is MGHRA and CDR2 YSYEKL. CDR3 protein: CASSQGTSSYEQYF. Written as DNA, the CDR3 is TGCGCCAGCAGCCAAGGGACTAGCTCCTACGAGCAGTACTTC.

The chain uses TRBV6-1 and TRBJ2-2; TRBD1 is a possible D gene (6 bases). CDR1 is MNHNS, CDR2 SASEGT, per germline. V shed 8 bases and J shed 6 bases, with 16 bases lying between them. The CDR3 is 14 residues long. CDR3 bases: TGTGCCAGCCTTACAGGGTTGCGGGCCGGGGAGCTGTTTTTT. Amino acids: CASLTGLRAGELFF.

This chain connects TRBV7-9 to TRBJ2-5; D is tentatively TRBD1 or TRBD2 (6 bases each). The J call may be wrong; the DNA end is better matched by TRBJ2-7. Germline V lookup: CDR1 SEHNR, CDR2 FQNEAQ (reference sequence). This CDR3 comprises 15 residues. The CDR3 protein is CASSHSRGLAYEQYF. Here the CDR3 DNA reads TGTGCCAGCAGCCACAGTCGGGGGCTAGCCTACGAGCAGTACTTC.

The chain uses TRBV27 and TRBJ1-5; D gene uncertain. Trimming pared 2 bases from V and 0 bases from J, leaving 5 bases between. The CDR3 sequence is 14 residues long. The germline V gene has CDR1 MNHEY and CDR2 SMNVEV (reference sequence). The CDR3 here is CASSLRYSNQPQHF. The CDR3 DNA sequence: TGTGCCAGCAGTTTACGGTATAGCAATCAGCCCCAGCATTTT.

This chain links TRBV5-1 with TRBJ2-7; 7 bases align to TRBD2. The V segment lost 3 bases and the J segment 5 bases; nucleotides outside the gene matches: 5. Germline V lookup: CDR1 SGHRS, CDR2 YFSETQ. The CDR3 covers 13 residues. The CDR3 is CASSWGLSDEQYF. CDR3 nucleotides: TGCGCCAGCAGCTGGGGACTATCTGACGAGCAGTACTTC.

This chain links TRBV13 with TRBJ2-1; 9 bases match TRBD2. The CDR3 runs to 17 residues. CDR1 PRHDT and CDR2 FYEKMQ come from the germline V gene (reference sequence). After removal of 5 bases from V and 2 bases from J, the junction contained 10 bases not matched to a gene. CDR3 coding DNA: TGTGCCAGCAGCACCTTTAGCGGGAGTGGAGCCTACAATGAGCAGTTCTTC. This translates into CASSTFSGSGAYNEQFF.

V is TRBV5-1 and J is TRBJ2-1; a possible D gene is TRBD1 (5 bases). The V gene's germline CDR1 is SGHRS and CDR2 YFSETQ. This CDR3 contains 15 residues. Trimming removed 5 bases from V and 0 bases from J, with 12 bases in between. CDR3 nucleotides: TGCGCCAGCAGTCCGGACATTTGCTCCTACAATGAGCAGTTCTTC. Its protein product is CASSPDICSYNEQFF.

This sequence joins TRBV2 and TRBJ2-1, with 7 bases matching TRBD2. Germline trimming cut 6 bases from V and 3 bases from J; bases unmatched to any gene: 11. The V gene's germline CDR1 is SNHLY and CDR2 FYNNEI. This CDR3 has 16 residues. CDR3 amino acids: CASSLPKRDRYNEQFF. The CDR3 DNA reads TGTGCCAGCAGCCTTCCGAAGCGGGACCGCTACAATGAGCAGTTCTTC.

This chain's CDR3 is CASSLSSSTGELFF. In DNA form, the CDR3 reads TGTGCCAGCAGCTTGAGTTCTAGCACCGGGGAGCTGTTTTTT. V gene TRBV7-6 combines with J gene TRBJ2-2; no clear D gene. With 3 bases removed from V and 4 bases from J, the gap between germline ends came to 9 bases. The CDR3 consists of 14 residues. The germline V gene has CDR1 SGHVS and CDR2 FNYEAQ.

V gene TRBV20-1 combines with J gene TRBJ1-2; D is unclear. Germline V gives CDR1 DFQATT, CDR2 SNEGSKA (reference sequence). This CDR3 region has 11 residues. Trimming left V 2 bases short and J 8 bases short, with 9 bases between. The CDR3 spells CSARWLDGYTF. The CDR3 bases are TGCAGTGCTAGATGGTTGGACGGCTACACCTTC.

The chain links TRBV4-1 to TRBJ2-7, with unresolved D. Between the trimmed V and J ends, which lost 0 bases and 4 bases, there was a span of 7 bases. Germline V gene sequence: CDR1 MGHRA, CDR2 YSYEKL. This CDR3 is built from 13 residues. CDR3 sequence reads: CASSQDVAYEQYF. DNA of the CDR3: TGCGCCAGCAGCCAAGATGTGGCATACGAGCAGTACTTC.

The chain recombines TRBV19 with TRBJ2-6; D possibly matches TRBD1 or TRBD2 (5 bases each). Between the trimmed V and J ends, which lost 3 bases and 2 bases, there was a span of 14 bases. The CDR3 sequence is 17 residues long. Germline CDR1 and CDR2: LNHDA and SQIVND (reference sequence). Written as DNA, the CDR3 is TGTGCCAGTAGTATTTTGGGGGAGTGGCCTGGGGCCAACGTCCTGACTTTC. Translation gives CASSILGEWPGANVLTF.

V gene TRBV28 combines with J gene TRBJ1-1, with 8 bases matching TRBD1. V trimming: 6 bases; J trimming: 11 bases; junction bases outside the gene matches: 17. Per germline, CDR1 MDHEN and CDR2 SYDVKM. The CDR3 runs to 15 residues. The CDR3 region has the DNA TGTGCCAGCAGCTCCTACATCGGACAGGGAGGTAGGGCTTTCTTT. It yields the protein CASSSYIGQGGRAFF.

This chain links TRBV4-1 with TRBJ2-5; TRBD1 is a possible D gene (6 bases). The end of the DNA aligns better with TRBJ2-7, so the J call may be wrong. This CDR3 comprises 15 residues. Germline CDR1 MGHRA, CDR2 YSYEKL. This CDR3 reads CASSLHTGQGREQYF. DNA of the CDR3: TGCGCCAGCAGCCTCCATACAGGGCAGGGGCGCGAGCAGTACTTC.